This T cell receptor (beta chain) appears in the sequencing data of a study of T cells in Graves' hyperthyroidism and ophthalmopathy. As to this clonotype: The antigen is undetermined.

The CDR3 loop spans 14 amino acids. Trimming stripped 10 bases from V and 1 base from J, with 16 bases between. CDR1 ENHRY and CDR2 SYGVKD come from the germline V gene. General observations from the study: Blood samples included most of the expanded thyroid clonotypes exceeding 0.001.

The CDR3 regions of TCR beta were amplified from RNA transcripts. HTBI primers drove first-round RT-PCR of the TCR CDR3. TCRdb reanalysed the multiplex PCR reads using MiXCR and keeps one entry per CDR3 protein. Found here are approximately 870,000 distinct CDR3 sequences, about two fifths of them singletons; the top ten hold 7.5% to 9.5%. The rearrangement links TRBV10-3 to TRBJ1-1, with D unclear. The TCR was taken from a young man with Graves' hyperthyroidism. The specimen sequenced was blood. The DNA for the CDR3 is TGTGCCAGCAGCCCCAAGGTCCGGAACACTGAAGCTTTCTTT. Translating gives CASSPKVRNTEAFF.